This T cell receptor beta chain comes out of a study of blood T cell repertoires in COVID-19. Per germline, CDR1 ENHRY and CDR2 SYGVKD. Trimming at V came to 0 bases and at J to 5 bases, leaving 6 bases not matched to a gene. The CDR3 is 16 residues long. Assay: immunoSEQ multiplex PCR; the TCRdb copy retains only in-frame clones and omits some. The data contain about 190,000 clones, 80% of them singletons. The chain recombines TRBV10-3 with TRBJ2-1; 8 bases align to TRBD2. Sequencing was done on a sample of peripheral blood. This sequence was found in a man aged 55-75 years with acute or convalescent COVID-19. The CDR3 bases are TGTGCCATCAGTGAGTCACTAGCGGAGACGGACAATGAGCAGTTCTTC. It is translated as CAISESLAETDNEQFF.